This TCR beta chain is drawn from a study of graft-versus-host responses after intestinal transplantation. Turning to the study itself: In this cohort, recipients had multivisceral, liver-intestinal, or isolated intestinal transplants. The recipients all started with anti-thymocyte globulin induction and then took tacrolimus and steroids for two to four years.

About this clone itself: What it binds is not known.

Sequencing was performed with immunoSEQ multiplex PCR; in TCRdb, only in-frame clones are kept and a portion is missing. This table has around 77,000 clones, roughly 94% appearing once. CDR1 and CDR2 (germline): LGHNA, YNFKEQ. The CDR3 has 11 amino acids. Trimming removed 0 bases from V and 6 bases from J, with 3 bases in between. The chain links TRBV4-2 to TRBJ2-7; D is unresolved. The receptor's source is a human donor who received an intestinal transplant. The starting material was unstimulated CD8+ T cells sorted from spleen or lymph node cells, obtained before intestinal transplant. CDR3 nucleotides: TGTGCCAGCAGCCAAGAATCCGAGCAGTACTTC. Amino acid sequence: CASSQESEQYF.